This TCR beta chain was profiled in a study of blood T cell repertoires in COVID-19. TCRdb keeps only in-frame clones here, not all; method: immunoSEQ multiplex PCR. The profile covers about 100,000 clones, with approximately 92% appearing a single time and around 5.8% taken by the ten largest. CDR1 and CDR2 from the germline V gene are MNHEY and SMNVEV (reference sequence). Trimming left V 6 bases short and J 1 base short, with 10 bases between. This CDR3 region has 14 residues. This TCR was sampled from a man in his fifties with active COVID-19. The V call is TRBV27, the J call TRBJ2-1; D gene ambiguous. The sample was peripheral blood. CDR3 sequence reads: CASSALGSYNEQFF. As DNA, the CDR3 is TGTGCCAGCAGCGCCCTAGGTTCCTACAATGAGCAGTTCTTC.